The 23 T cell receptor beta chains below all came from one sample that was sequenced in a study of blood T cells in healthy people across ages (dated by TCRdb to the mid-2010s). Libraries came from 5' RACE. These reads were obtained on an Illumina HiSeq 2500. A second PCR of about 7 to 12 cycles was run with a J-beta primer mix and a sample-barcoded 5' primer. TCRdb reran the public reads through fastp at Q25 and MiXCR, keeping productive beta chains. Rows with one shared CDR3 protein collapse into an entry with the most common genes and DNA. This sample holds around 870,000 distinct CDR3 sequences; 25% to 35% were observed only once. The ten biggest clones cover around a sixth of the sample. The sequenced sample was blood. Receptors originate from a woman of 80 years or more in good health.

In nucleotides, the CDR3 is TGTGCCAGCACCTCCGGGAGGAGGTTACGTGGCTACACCTTC. It encodes CASTSGRRLRGYTF. V usage is TRBV2 and J usage is TRBJ1-2; D unclear. V was clipped by 7 bases and J by 7 bases, with 19 bases between them. The CDR3 sequence is 14 residues long. Looked up from germline, CDR1 is SNHLY and CDR2 is FYNNEI. Based on the CDR3 plus reference TRBV2 and TRBJ1-2, the full variable domain is EPEVTQTPSHQVTQMGQEVILRCVPISNHLYFYWYRQILGQKVEFLVSFYNNEISEKSEIFDDQFSVERPDGSNFTLKIRSTKLEDSAMYFCASTSGRRLRGYTFGSGTRLTVV.

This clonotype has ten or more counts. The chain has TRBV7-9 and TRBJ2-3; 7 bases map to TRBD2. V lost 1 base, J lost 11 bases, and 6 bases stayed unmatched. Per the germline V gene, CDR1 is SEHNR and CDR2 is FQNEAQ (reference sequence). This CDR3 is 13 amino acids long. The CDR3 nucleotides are TGTGCCAGCAGCTTAGAGAGTAGGGAGGGGCAGTATTTT. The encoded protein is CASSLESREGQYF.

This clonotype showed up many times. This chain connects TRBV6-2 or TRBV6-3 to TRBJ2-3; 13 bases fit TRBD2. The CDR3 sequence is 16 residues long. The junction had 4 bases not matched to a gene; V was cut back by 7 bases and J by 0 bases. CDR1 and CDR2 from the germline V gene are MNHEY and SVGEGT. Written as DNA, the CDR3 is TGTGCCAGCACCGGGACTAGCGGGGCGAGCACAGATACGCAGTATTTT. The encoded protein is CASTGTSGASTDTQYF.

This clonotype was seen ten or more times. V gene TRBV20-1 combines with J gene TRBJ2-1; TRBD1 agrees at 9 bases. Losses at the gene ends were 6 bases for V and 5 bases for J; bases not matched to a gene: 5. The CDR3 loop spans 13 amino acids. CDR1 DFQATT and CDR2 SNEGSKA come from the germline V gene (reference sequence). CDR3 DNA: TGCAGTGCCCCGGGACAGGGTGACAATGAGCAGTTCTTC. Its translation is CSAPGQGDNEQFF.

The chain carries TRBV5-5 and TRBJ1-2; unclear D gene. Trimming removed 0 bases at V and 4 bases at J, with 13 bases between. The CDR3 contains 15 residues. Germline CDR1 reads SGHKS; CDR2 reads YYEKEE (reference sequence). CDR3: CASSLGTEPLYGYTF. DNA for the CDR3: TGTGCCAGCAGCTTGGGGACGGAACCCCTCTATGGCTACACCTTC.

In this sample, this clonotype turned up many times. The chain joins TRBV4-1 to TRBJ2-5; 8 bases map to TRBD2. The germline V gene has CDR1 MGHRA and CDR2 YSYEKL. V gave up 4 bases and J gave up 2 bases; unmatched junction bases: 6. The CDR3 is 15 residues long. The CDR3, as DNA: TGCGCCAGCAGCCCACGGGGGGGGTTACAAGAGACCCAGTACTTC. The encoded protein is CASSPRGGLQETQYF.

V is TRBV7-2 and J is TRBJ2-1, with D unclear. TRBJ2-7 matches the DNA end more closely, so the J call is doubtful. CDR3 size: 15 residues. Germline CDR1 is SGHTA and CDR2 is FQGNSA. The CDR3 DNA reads TGTGCCAGCAGCTTAGACAGCAGCTCCTACAATGAGCAGTACTTC. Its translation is CASSLDSSSYNEQYF.

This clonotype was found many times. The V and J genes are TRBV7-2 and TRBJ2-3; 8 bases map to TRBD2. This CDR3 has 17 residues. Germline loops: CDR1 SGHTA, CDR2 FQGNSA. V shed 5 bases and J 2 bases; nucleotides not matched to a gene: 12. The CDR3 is CASSQGRRGGTTDTQYF. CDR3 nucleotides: TGTGCCAGCAGCCAGGGGCGCCGGGGGGGAACCACAGATACGCAGTATTTT.

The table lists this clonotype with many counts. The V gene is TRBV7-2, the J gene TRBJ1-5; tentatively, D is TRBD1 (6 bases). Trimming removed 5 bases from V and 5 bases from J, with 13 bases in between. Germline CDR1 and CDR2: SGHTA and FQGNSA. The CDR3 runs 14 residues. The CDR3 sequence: CASSTYREDQPQHF. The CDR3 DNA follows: TGTGCCAGCAGCACCTACAGGGAGGATCAGCCCCAGCATTTT.

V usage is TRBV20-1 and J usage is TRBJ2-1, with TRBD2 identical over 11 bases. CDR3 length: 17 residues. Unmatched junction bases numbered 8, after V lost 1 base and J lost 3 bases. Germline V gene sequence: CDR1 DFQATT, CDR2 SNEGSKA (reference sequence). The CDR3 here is CSARVRRGLADYNEQFF. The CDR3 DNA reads TGCAGTGCTAGAGTTCGACGGGGACTAGCGGACTACAATGAGCAGTTCTTC.

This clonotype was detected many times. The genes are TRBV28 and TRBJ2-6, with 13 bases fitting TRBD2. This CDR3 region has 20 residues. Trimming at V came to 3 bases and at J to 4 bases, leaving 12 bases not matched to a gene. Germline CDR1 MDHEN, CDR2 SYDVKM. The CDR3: CASSLRTRGLAGPGANVLTF. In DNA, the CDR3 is TGTGCCAGCAGTTTGAGGACTCGGGGACTAGCGGGGCCCGGGGCCAACGTCCTGACTTTC.

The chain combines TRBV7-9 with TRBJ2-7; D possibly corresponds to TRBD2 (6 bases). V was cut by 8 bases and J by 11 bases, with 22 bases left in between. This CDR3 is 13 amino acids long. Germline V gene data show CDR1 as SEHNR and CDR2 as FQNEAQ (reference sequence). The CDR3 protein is CASRGGGPTGEYF. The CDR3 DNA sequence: TGTGCCAGCCGGGGAGGCGGACCTACCGGGGAGTACTTC. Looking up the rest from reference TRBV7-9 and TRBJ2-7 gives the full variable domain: DTGVSQNPRHKITKRGQNVTFRCDPISEHNRLYWYRQTLGQGPEFLTYFQNEAQLEKSRLLSDRFSAERPKGSFSTLEIQRTEQGDSAMYLCASRGGGPTGEYFGPGTRLTVT.

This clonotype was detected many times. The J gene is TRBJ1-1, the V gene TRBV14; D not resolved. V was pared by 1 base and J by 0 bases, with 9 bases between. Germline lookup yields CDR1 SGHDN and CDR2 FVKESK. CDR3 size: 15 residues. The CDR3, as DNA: TGTGCCAGCAGCCAAGGTGGCAGAGTGAACACTGAAGCTTTCTTT. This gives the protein CASSQGGRVNTEAFF.

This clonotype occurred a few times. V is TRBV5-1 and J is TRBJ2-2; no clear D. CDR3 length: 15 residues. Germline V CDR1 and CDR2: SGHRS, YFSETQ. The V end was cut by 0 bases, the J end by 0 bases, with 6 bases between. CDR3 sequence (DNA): TGCGCCAGCAGCTTGGACAGTTCGAACACCGGGGAGCTGTTTTTT. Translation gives CASSLDSSNTGELFF.

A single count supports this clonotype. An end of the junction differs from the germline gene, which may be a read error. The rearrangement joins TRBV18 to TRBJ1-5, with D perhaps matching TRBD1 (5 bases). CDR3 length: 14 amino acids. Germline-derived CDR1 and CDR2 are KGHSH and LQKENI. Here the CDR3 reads CASLPGQGNQPQHF. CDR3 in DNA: TGTGCCAGCTTACCAGGGCAGGGAAACCAGCCCCAGCATTTT.

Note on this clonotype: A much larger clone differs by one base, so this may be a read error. This CDR3 reads CAWSVSNANYGYTF. The CDR3 DNA sequence: TGTGCCTGGAGTGTAAGCAACGCTAACTATGGCTACACCTTC. V gene TRBV30 combines with J gene TRBJ1-2; no firm D call. Per germline, CDR1 GTSNPN and CDR2 SVGIG (reference sequence). The CDR3 is made up of 14 amino acids. Trimming cost V 0 bases and J 0 bases, with 8 bases left between them.

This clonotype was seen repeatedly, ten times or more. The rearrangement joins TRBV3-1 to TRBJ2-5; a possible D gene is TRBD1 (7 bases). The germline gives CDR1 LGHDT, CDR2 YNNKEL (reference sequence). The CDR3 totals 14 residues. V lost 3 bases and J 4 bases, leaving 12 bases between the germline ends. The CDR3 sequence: CASSQQGGGETQYF. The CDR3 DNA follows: TGTGCCAGCAGCCAGCAGGGGGGCGGAGAGACCCAGTACTTC.

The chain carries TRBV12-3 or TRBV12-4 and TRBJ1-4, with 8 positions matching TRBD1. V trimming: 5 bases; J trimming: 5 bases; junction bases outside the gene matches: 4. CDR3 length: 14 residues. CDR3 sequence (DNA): TGTGCCAGCAGTCAAACAGGGGGGAATGAAAAACTGTTTTTT. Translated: CASSQTGGNEKLFF.

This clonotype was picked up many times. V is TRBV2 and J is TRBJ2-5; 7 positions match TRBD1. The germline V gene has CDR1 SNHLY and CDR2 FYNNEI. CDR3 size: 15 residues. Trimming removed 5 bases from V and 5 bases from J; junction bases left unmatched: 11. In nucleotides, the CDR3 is TGTGCCAGCAGTTTAGACAGGGTTGGTCAGGAGACCCAGTACTTC. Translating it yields CASSLDRVGQETQYF.

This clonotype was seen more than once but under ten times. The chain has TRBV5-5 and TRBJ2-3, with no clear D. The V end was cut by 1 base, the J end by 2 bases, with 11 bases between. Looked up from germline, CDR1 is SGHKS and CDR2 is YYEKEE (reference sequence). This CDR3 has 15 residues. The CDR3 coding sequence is TGTGCCAGCAGCTTGCGGCTTTTACCCACAGATACGCAGTATTTT. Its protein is CASSLRLLPTDTQYF.

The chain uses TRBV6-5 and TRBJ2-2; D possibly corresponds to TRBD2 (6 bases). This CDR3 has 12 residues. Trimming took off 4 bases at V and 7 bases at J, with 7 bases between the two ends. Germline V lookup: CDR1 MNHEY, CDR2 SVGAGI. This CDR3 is CASSSGSGELFF. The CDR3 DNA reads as TGTGCCAGCAGTTCCGGGAGCGGGGAGCTGTTTTTT.

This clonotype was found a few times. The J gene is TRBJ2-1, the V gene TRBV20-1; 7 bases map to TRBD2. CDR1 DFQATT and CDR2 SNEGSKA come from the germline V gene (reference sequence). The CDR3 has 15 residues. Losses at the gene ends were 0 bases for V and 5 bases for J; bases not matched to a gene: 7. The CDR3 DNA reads TGCAGTGCTAGAGATTTTAAGAGCGGGGACAATGAGCAGTTCTTC. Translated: CSARDFKSGDNEQFF.

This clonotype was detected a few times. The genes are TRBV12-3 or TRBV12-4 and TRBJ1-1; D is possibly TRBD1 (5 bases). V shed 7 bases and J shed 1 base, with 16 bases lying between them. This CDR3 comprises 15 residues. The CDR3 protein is CASTGIGQGNTEAFF. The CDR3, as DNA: TGTGCCAGCACCGGAATTGGGCAGGGGAACACTGAAGCTTTCTTT.